This T cell receptor (beta chain) emerged from a study of T cell repertoires in aging, cancer and after chemotherapy. Multiplex touch-down PCR with TRB-A/B primers amplified rearranged V-D-J TRB sequences. TCRdb analysed the multiplex PCR reads with MiXCR anew, one entry per CDR3 protein. The repertoire consists of fewer than 650 distinct CDR3 sequences, with more than 20% occurring once and the leading ten covering roughly 74%. Amplification of TCR beta used genomic DNA extracted from peripheral blood. This clonotype is labeled medium-sized (0.01 to 0.1%). Between the trimmed V and J ends, which lost 7 bases and 8 bases, there was a span of 17 bases. CDR3 length: 12 residues. Germline V gene sequence: CDR1 SQVTM, CDR2 ANQGSEA.

This clonotype originated in a human donor with a blood cancer. The sequenced sample was blood. This rearrangement joins TRBV29-1 to TRBJ1-1; D is possibly TRBD1 (6 bases). The chain's CDR3 is CSALNTGSEAFF. For the CDR3, the DNA is TGCAGCGCATTAAACACAGGGAGCGAAGCTTTCTTT.